These T cell receptor beta chains were read from a single sample in a study of T cells in Graves' hyperthyroidism and ophthalmopathy. TCRdb called the multiplex PCR reads again in MiXCR, with one record for every CDR3 protein. Found here are hundreds of thousands of distinct CDR3 sequences, roughly a sixth of them singletons; the top ten hold over 15%. The sample comprised blood. These receptors were obtained from a woman aged 50 to 60 with Graves' hyperthyroidism that later progressed to Graves' ophthalmopathy. Both conserved end residues are part of each CDR3. Each record gives: V gene, clone size, J gene, CDR3 protein. Clone size is given for some rows only: seen once, a few or many times, or a class if the clone is expanded.

V: TRBV20-1; size: many; J: TRBJ1-5; CDR3: CSATQGSNQPQHF
V: TRBV12-3/TRBV12-4; size: many; J: TRBJ2-7; CDR3: CASSNLAGGTYEQYF
V: TRBV11-3; size: many; J: TRBJ2-1; CDR3: CASSLGGSRNNEQFF
V: TRBV7-6; size: many; J: TRBJ2-5; CDR3: CASSLLPTSGGETQYF
V: TRBV12-3/TRBV12-4; size: many; J: TRBJ1-2; CDR3: CASNFPGHNYGYTF
V: TRBV7-8; size: few; J: TRBJ2-2; CDR3: CASSWPGNTGELFF
V: TRBV30; size: many; J: TRBJ2-7; CDR3: CAWNSDSYEQYF
V: TRBV27; size: many; J: TRBJ1-4; CDR3: CASSSETPLESNEKLFF
V: TRBV7-3; size: many; J: TRBJ2-1; CDR3: CASSRSGGTNYNEQFF
V: TRBV19; size: few; J: TRBJ1-1; CDR3: CASSMSGAAEAFF
V: TRBV20-1; size: .; J: TRBJ1-2; CDR3: CSASQGAKSYGYTF
V: TRBV20-1; size: .; J: TRBJ1-1; CDR3: CSAQLAAASF
V: TRBV6-1; size: once; J: TRBJ2-1; CDR3: CASSVQGAYNEQFF
V: TRBV5-4; size: .; J: TRBJ2-2; CDR3: CASSFLRGRRTGELFF
V: TRBV11-2; size: few; J: TRBJ2-3; CDR3: CASRPLSGASTDTQYF
V: TRBV6-1; size: many; J: TRBJ1-1; CDR3: CASSEPSPLLAFF
V: TRBV19; size: .; J: TRBJ2-1; CDR3: CASIGGVTINNEQFF
V: TRBV6-1; size: .; J: TRBJ1-5; CDR3: CASSEFSVANSNQPQHF
V: TRBV20-1; size: few; J: TRBJ2-1; CDR3: CSAASTRQSDNEQFF
V: TRBV3-1; size: many; J: TRBJ2-5; CDR3: CASGGGALETQYF
V: TRBV20-1; size: .; J: TRBJ2-3; CDR3: CSAGGGGTDTQYF
V: TRBV12-3/TRBV12-4; size: many; J: TRBJ2-1; CDR3: CASIGQGSSYNEQFF
V: TRBV3-1; size: many; J: TRBJ1-1; CDR3: CASSQNLAENTEAFF
V: TRBV7-9; size: .; J: TRBJ1-3; CDR3: CASSIATRISGNTIYF
V: TRBV7-9; size: many; J: TRBJ2-7; CDR3: CASSSTGTLVSYEQYF
V: TRBV5-1; size: many; J: TRBJ2-5; CDR3: CASSLSRTRETQYF
V: TRBV6-1; size: few; J: TRBJ2-1; CDR3: CASSEADRLYNEQFF
V: TRBV20-1; size: few; J: TRBJ2-6; CDR3: CSATGASGANVLTF
V: TRBV7-9; size: few; J: TRBJ2-1; CDR3: CASSSRELGEQFF
V: TRBV15; size: few; J: TRBJ1-1; CDR3: CATSREGVTEAFF
V: TRBV5-1; size: .; J: TRBJ2-7; CDR3: CASSPRTGVREQYF
V: TRBV20-1; size: .; J: TRBJ2-7; CDR3: CSAGRRSEEQYF
V: TRBV5-5; size: few; J: TRBJ1-1; CDR3: CASSNTGGAFF
V: TRBV2; size: .; J: TRBJ2-2; CDR3: CASRRNAGAQNTGELFF
V: TRBV6-1; size: many; J: TRBJ2-2; CDR3: CASSPLGTGGTGELFF
V: TRBV2; size: few; J: TRBJ1-1; CDR3: CASTPLTGMNTEAFF
V: TRBV5-4; size: .; J: TRBJ2-3; CDR3: CASSWGGRFGTDTQYF
V: TRBV5-1; size: few; J: TRBJ1-1; CDR3: CASSQGRLASNTEAFF
V: TRBV3-1; size: many; J: TRBJ1-1; CDR3: CASSQEWGQMNTEAFF
V: TRBV7-2; size: many; J: TRBJ1-1; CDR3: CASSLAGLRANTEAFF
V: TRBV30; size: many; J: TRBJ1-1; CDR3: CAWGTGWNTEAFF
V: TRBV25-1; size: few; J: TRBJ2-1; CDR3: CASSEYERGGYNEQFF
V: TRBV10-3; size: many; J: TRBJ1-2; CDR3: CAISEQGAGGYTF
V: TRBV20-1; size: few; J: TRBJ2-7; CDR3: CSARMSREQYF
V: TRBV5-5; size: many; J: TRBJ2-7; CDR3: CASSLETFGRQLPIFSYEQYF
V: TRBV5-1; size: .; J: TRBJ2-7; CDR3: CASSPISGSYEQYF
V: TRBV12-3/TRBV12-4; size: .; J: TRBJ2-3; CDR3: CASSLGRPSTDTQYF
V: TRBV3-1; size: few; J: TRBJ2-7; CDR3: CASSPGTLHEQYF
V: TRBV9; size: few; J: TRBJ1-2; CDR3: CASSPRQGAYGYTF
V: TRBV3-1; size: many; J: TRBJ2-3; CDR3: CASSPVRPDTQYF
V: TRBV11-2; size: many; J: TRBJ2-1; CDR3: CASSFRLDYNEQFF
V: TRBV7-2; size: .; J: TRBJ2-7; CDR3: CASSVGRGASYEQYF
V: TRBV7-2; size: .; J: TRBJ1-2; CDR3: CASSLDETGWNYGYTF
V: TRBV14; size: many; J: TRBJ1-5; CDR3: CASSQGLTQPQHF